Presented here are 10 T cell receptor beta chains from one specimen sequenced in a study of cytomegalovirus exposure and HLA in healthy donors. TCRdb's table, derived via immunoSEQ multiplex PCR, lists solely in-frame clones and lacks some. The table has about 200,000 clones, around 78% seen once. The specimen was PBMCs. These receptor sequences come from a woman between 18 and 29 years old in good health and CMV-seronegative.

This clone was seen a few times. V and J are TRBV13 and TRBJ1-2, with 7 bases identical to TRBD1. CDR3 length: 15 residues. CDR1 PRHDT and CDR2 FYEKMQ come from the germline V gene (reference sequence). The J segment lost 6 bases and the V segment lost 0 bases, leaving 7 bases of the junction unmatched. The CDR3 nucleotides are TGTGCCAGCAGCTTAGGTTTGCAACAGGGGAATGGCTACACCTTC. This sequence encodes CASSLGLQQGNGYTF.

V usage is TRBV10-3 and J usage is TRBJ2-7; no reliable D call. The CDR3 totals 13 residues. V was clipped by 2 bases and J by 1 base, with 6 bases between them. Germline V gene lookup returns CDR1 ENHRY and CDR2 SYGVKD. This chain's CDR3 is CAISETVSYEQYF. CDR3 coding DNA: TGTGCCATCAGTGAGACTGTATCCTACGAGCAGTACTTC.

This chain uses TRBV6-1 with TRBJ1-1; 7 bases map to TRBD1. V was pared by 0 bases and J by 4 bases, with 5 bases of the junction left unmatched. The germline gives CDR1 MNHNS, CDR2 SASEGT. There are 15 residues in the CDR3. CDR3 in DNA: TGTGCCAGCAGTGAAGCCAGGGGGGCGGGCACTGAAGCTTTCTTT. Protein sequence: CASSEARGAGTEAFF.

The rearrangement links TRBV10-3 to TRBJ2-7; 7 nucleotides align to TRBD1. The J segment lost 3 bases and the V segment lost 2 bases, leaving 4 bases of the junction unmatched. CDR1 and CDR2 from the germline V gene are ENHRY and SYGVKD. The length of the CDR3 is 14 residues. CDR3 residues: CAISEGTDDYEQYF. The CDR3 DNA sequence: TGTGCCATCAGTGAGGGGACAGATGACTACGAGCAGTACTTC.

This chain joins TRBV2 and TRBJ2-5, with a tentative D call TRBD2 (6 bases). CDR3 length: 14 residues. With 7 bases removed from V and 5 bases from J, the gap between germline ends came to 17 bases. Germline CDR1 reads SNHLY; CDR2 reads FYNNEI. This CDR3 reads CASNWRGGEETQYF. The CDR3 DNA reads TGTGCCAGCAATTGGCGGGGTGGTGAGGAGACCCAGTACTTC. The variable domain in full, with the rest retrieved from reference TRBV2 and TRBJ2-5, is EPEVTQTPSHQVTQMGQEVILRCVPISNHLYFYWYRQILGQKVEFLVSFYNNEISEKSEIFDDQFSVERPDGSNFTLKIRSTKLEDSAMYFCASNWRGGEETQYFGPGTRLLVL.

CDR3 coding DNA: TGTGCCAGCAAAGCTTTCTATGGCTACACCTTC. Amino acids: CASKAFYGYTF. The V and J genes are TRBV25-1 and TRBJ1-2; D gene unclear. The germline V and J ends were trimmed by 7 bases and 4 bases, with 7 bases remaining between them. The CDR3 extends over 11 amino acids. Germline CDR1 MGHDK, CDR2 SYGVNS.

The chain couples TRBV20-1 to TRBJ2-7; 10 bases agree with TRBD2. CDR1 and CDR2 from the germline V gene are DFQATT and SNEGSKA (reference sequence). The CDR3 has 10 residues. The CDR3 coding sequence is TGCGGGACTAGCGTCCACGAGCAGTACTTC. Amino acids: CGTSVHEQYF.

The V call is TRBV28, the J call TRBJ1-4, with no clear D. The CDR3 spans 12 residues. Deletions cut 6 bases from V and 8 bases from J, with 10 bases between. Germline V gene data show CDR1 as MDHEN and CDR2 as SYDVKM. The CDR3 bases are TGTGCCAGCAGCCCTAGAGGGGAAAAACTGTTTTTT. Its protein is CASSPRGEKLFF.

The chain employs TRBV5-5 and TRBJ1-1; 7 bases map to TRBD1. The junction had 10 bases not matched to a gene; V was cut back by 4 bases and J by 10 bases. The V gene's germline CDR1 is SGHKS and CDR2 YYEKEE (reference sequence). The CDR3 has 13 residues. CDR3 residues: CASSGGTVPPAFF. The CDR3 DNA is TGTGCCAGCAGCGGAGGGACAGTCCCCCCAGCTTTCTTT.

This clone was seen more than once but under ten times. The chain recombines TRBV4-1 with TRBJ1-2; TRBD1 might be the D (6 bases). This CDR3 spans 14 amino acids. V dropped 3 bases and J dropped 2 bases, with 10 bases sitting between them. Looked up from germline, CDR1 is MGHRA and CDR2 is YSYEKL. The CDR3 loop is CASSQPGQNYGYTF. The CDR3 DNA reads TGCGCCAGCAGCCAGCCCGGACAGAACTATGGCTACACCTTC.